What follows are 28 T cell receptor beta chains derived from one specimen sequenced in a study of CD8 T cells in Susac syndrome. Reverse transcription of about 0.5 to 1 ug RNA used random hexamers. TCRdb called the immunoSEQ multiplex PCR reads again in MiXCR, with one record for every CDR3 protein. The repertoire holds 150,000 to 200,000 distinct CDR3 sequences, with 90% to 97% as singletons. Sequenced material: CD4+ T cells from PBMCs. The receptors were gathered from a human donor with multiple sclerosis.

The chain couples TRBV9 to TRBJ1-1, with D unclear. CDR1 is SGDLS, CDR2 YYNGEE, per germline. CDR3 size: 13 residues. Trimming took off 4 bases at V and 2 bases at J, with 9 bases between the two ends. CDR3 DNA sequence: TGTGCCAGCAGCTTGGCGATAAACACTGAAGCTTTCTTT. It specifies CASSLAINTEAFF.

This clonotype was detected only once. The chain recombines TRBV30 with TRBJ1-5, with D possibly TRBD1 on 6 matching bases. CDR1 is GTSNPN and CDR2 is SVGIG in the germline V gene (reference sequence). The CDR3 covers 13 residues. V was trimmed by 1 base and J by 9 bases, leaving 13 bases between them. CDR3 DNA sequence: TGTGCCTGGAGTGGACAGGCCGTCGGGCCCCAGCATTTT. It encodes CAWSGQAVGPQHF.

This rearrangement joins TRBV20-1 to TRBJ1-1; D gene uncertain. CDR1 and CDR2 from the germline V gene are DFQATT and SNEGSKA (reference sequence). There are 11 residues in the CDR3. The ends were cut back, 5 bases at V and 1 base at J, with 5 bases in the middle. This CDR3 is CSALGNTEAFF. The CDR3 DNA follows: TGCAGTGCTTTGGGGAACACTGAAGCTTTCTTT.

Worth noting for this clonotype: A read error may account for a junction end that differs from germline. The rearrangement uses TRBV2 and TRBJ1-1; possibly TRBD1 for D (5 bases). The germline V gene encodes CDR1 SNHLY and CDR2 FYNNEI. The length of the CDR3 is 15 residues. In DNA form, the CDR3 reads TGTGCAAGCATCGGGGGTCGGAGCGGTGGCACTGAAGCTTTCTTT. Amino acid sequence: CASIGGRSGGTEAFF.

CDR3 DNA sequence: TGTGCCAGCAGCTTGGGACTAGCGGGGAAAGGGGGTTACAATGAGCAGTTCTTC. Translation: CASSLGLAGKGGYNEQFF. The chain uses TRBV5-4 and TRBJ2-1, with 11 nucleotides matching TRBD2. CDR3 length: 18 residues. Germline V gives CDR1 SGHNT, CDR2 YYREEE (reference sequence). V lost 0 bases, J lost 4 bases, and 9 bases stayed unmatched. The full variable domain, completed using reference TRBV5-4 and TRBJ2-1, is ETGVTQSPTHLIKTRGQQVTLRCSSQSGHNTVSWYQQALGQGPQFIFQYYREEENGRGNFPPRFSGLQFPNYSSELNVNALELDDSALYLCASSLGLAGKGGYNEQFFGPGTRLTVL.

The genes are TRBV7-9 and TRBJ2-7; the D call may be TRBD1 or TRBD2 (5 bases each). V dropped 2 bases and J dropped 8 bases, with 13 bases sitting between them. The germline V gene has CDR1 SEHNR and CDR2 FQNEAQ (reference sequence). The CDR3 loop spans 13 amino acids. CDR3 DNA sequence: TGTGCCAGCAGCTTAAGTGGGGCGGGCAAGCAGTACTTC. This sequence encodes CASSLSGAGKQYF.

The chain recombines TRBV20-1 with TRBJ2-5; 7 nucleotides agree with TRBD2. V shed 6 bases, J shed 2 bases, and the junction held 18 bases outside the gene matches. Germline V gene lookup returns CDR1 DFQATT and CDR2 SNEGSKA (reference sequence). This CDR3 has 17 amino acids. CDR3 region: CSARAFRDYRDQETQYF. CDR3 bases: TGCAGTGCCCGCGCCTTCCGGGACTACCGAGATCAAGAGACCCAGTACTTC.

The rearrangement links TRBV7-8 to TRBJ2-5; 10 bases are a match to TRBD2. From germline, CDR1 is SGHVS and CDR2 FQNEAQ. The CDR3 is made up of 17 amino acids. The ends lost 4 bases at V and 5 bases at J; junction bases unmatched: 13. The CDR3 loop reads CASSSLPLAGKRETQYF. The DNA of the CDR3 is TGTGCCAGCAGCTCCCTGCCACTAGCGGGGAAGCGGGAGACCCAGTACTTC.

V gene TRBV6-6 combines with J gene TRBJ1-5, with D possibly matching TRBD1 (6 bases). This CDR3 spans 13 amino acids. Germline V gene data show CDR1 as MNHNY and CDR2 as SVGAGI (reference sequence). Trimming removed 6 bases from V and 3 bases from J, with 9 bases in between. The DNA of the CDR3 is TGTGCCAGCAGGGACAGCTTCAATCAGCCCCAGCATTTT. Its protein is CASRDSFNQPQHF.

This clonotype was observed a few times. The V call is TRBV3-1, the J call TRBJ1-2; D uncertain. The V and J ends lost 3 bases and 0 bases respectively, with 8 bases between them. The CDR3 loop spans 14 amino acids. Per germline, CDR1 LGHDT and CDR2 YNNKEL (reference sequence). The CDR3 DNA is TGTGCCAGCAGCCAGGTAGGGCCTAACTATGGCTACACCTTC. Its protein is CASSQVGPNYGYTF.

The chain has TRBV5-6 and TRBJ2-3; D might be TRBD1 or TRBD2, each matching 6 bases. The CDR3 is 16 amino acids. The ends were cut back, 4 bases at V and 4 bases at J, with 19 bases in the middle. Looked up from germline, CDR1 is SGHDT and CDR2 is YYEEEE. CDR3 residues: CASSPRGPDGADTQYF. The CDR3 region has the DNA TGTGCCAGCAGCCCCCGGGGGCCAGATGGTGCAGATACGCAGTATTTT.

This clonotype showed up just once. V gene TRBV5-4 combines with J gene TRBJ2-7; 16 positions agree with TRBD2. CDR1 and CDR2 (germline): SGHNT, YYREEE (reference sequence). Trimming took 0 bases from V and 7 from J; bases not matched to a gene: 10. This CDR3 has 18 residues. The CDR3 region is CASSLALGTSGGAVEQYF. CDR3 sequence (DNA): TGTGCCAGCAGCTTGGCCTTAGGGACTAGCGGGGGGGCGGTAGAGCAGTACTTC.

The DNA for the CDR3 is TGTGCCAGCAGCTTACCCCAAGGGGGGAACACTGAAGCTTTCTTT. This translates into CASSLPQGGNTEAFF. This sequence joins TRBV7-9 and TRBJ1-1; a possible D gene is TRBD1 (6 bases). Germline assignment: CDR1 SEHNR and CDR2 FQNEAQ (reference sequence). Deletions cut 2 bases from V and 1 base from J, with 11 bases between. The CDR3 is 15 residues long.

The chain joins TRBV5-6 to TRBJ2-7; 9 bases fit TRBD1. The CDR3 totals 14 residues. Germline CDR1 is SGHDT and CDR2 is YYEEEE. The J segment lost 4 bases and the V segment lost 3 bases, leaving 5 bases of the junction unmatched. This chain's CDR3 is CASSSTGGVYEQYF. The CDR3 nucleotides are TGTGCCAGCAGCTCGACAGGGGGGGTATACGAGCAGTACTTC.

The gene calls are TRBV25-1 and TRBJ2-1; 7 bases align to TRBD1. Germline loops: CDR1 MGHDK, CDR2 SYGVNS. V lost 10 bases to trimming and J lost 0 bases; unmatched junction nucleotides: 6. The CDR3 consists of 14 residues. CDR3 sequence: CATETGSSYNEQFF. The DNA of the CDR3 is TGTGCCACTGAGACAGGGTCCTCCTACAATGAGCAGTTCTTC.

V gene TRBV27 combines with J gene TRBJ2-1; D unresolved. Between the trimmed V and J ends, which lost 3 bases and 3 bases, there was a span of 6 bases. Looked up from germline, CDR1 is MNHEY and CDR2 is SMNVEV (reference sequence). This CDR3 is 13 amino acids long. The CDR3 nucleotides are TGTGCCAGCAGTTTGAGAAGCTACAATGAGCAGTTCTTC. This encodes CASSLRSYNEQFF.

The rearrangement links TRBV14 to TRBJ1-1; D is ambiguous. The CDR3 is 15 residues long. V lost 0 bases, J lost 1 base, and 9 bases lay in between. Per germline, CDR1 SGHDN and CDR2 FVKESK. The CDR3 sequence: CASSQDVRRNTEAFF. CDR3 sequence (DNA): TGTGCCAGCAGCCAAGATGTACGGAGGAACACTGAAGCTTTCTTT.

This clonotype was observed once. V gene TRBV30 combines with J gene TRBJ2-7, with 7 bases lining up with TRBD1. The length of the CDR3 is 14 residues. V was clipped by 5 bases and J by 3 bases; unmatched bases: 10. CDR1 is GTSNPN and CDR2 is SVGIG in the germline V gene (reference sequence). CDR3 region: CAWAHGTANYEQYF. CDR3 DNA sequence: TGTGCCTGGGCCCACGGGACAGCGAACTACGAGCAGTACTTC.

This chain links TRBV20-1 with TRBJ2-7; TRBD1 matches 10 bases. After removal of 6 bases from V and 0 bases from J, the junction contained 14 bases not matched to a gene. CDR1 is DFQATT, CDR2 SNEGSKA, per germline (reference sequence). This CDR3 is built from 17 residues. CDR3 sequence: CSAGLGTGALSSYEQYF. CDR3 DNA: TGCAGTGCGGGACTCGGGACAGGGGCTCTTAGCTCCTACGAGCAGTACTTC.

CDR3 residues: CASSPLSWSNTEAFF. CDR3 coding DNA: TGTGCCAGCTCACCATTGTCGTGGAGCAACACTGAAGCTTTCTTT. The gene calls are TRBV18 and TRBJ1-1; D gene unclear. Per germline, CDR1 KGHSH and CDR2 LQKENI. This CDR3 comprises 15 residues. Trimming left V 2 bases short and J 2 bases short, with 12 bases between.

The chain joins TRBV29-1 to TRBJ1-2; a possible D gene is TRBD1 (5 bases). This CDR3 is 13 amino acids long. Germline CDR1 is SQVTM and CDR2 is ANQGSEA. Deletions cut 7 bases from V and 0 bases from J, with 12 bases between. This CDR3 is CSAGTLANYGYTF. The CDR3 nucleotides are TGCAGCGCCGGGACGCTGGCTAACTATGGCTACACCTTC.

The V call is TRBV29-1, the J call TRBJ2-5; TRBD1 might be the D (5 bases). Trimming left V 3 bases short and J 1 base short, with 9 bases between. Germline-derived CDR1 and CDR2 are SQVTM and ANQGSEA. CDR3 length equals 13 residues. The CDR3 is CSVDPGIQETQYF. Here the CDR3 DNA reads TGCAGCGTTGACCCAGGGATCCAAGAGACCCAGTACTTC.

J is TRBJ1-1 and V is TRBV2; possible D gene TRBD1, 5 bases. The CDR3 runs 11 residues. Trimming removed 7 bases at V and 8 bases at J, with 11 bases between. Germline values: CDR1 SNHLY, CDR2 FYNNEI. For the CDR3, the DNA is TGTGCCAGCACCGATGACAGAGAAGCTTTCTTT. Protein product: CASTDDREAFF.

This clonotype was seen a single time. This chain uses TRBV15 with TRBJ2-7; D perhaps matches TRBD1 (5 bases). Deletions cut 0 bases from V and 3 bases from J, with 9 bases between. The CDR3 consists of 14 residues. Germline V CDR1 and CDR2: LNHNV, YYDKDF (reference sequence). The CDR3 sequence is CATSRDSGNYEQYF. The CDR3 region has the DNA TGTGCCACCAGCAGAGACTCAGGGAACTACGAGCAGTACTTC.

The chain joins TRBV7-2 to TRBJ1-1; tentative D call: TRBD1 (5 bases). The V gene lost 10 bases and the J gene lost 9 bases, with 18 bases spanning the gap. CDR1 and CDR2 from the germline V gene are SGHTA and FQGNSA. CDR3 length: 12 residues. CDR3 in amino acids: CATSRPQGQAFF. DNA for the CDR3: TGTGCCACCTCCCGGCCCCAGGGCCAAGCTTTCTTT.

The genes are TRBV30 and TRBJ2-7; 8 positions match TRBD1. Germline V gene data show CDR1 as GTSNPN and CDR2 as SVGIG (reference sequence). V was pared by 2 bases and J by 5 bases, with 11 bases of the junction left unmatched. The CDR3 loop spans 15 amino acids. The CDR3 protein is CAWSSGQGEGHEQYF. The CDR3, as DNA: TGTGCCTGGAGTTCCGGACAGGGTGAAGGGCACGAGCAGTACTTC.

V gene TRBV7-9 combines with J gene TRBJ2-3; unclear D gene. V lost 3 bases and J 6 bases, leaving 16 bases between the germline ends. Germline CDR1 is SEHNR and CDR2 is FQNEAQ (reference sequence). The CDR3 length is 15 residues. CDR3 sequence reads: CASSFRASYGDTQYF. The CDR3 DNA sequence: TGTGCCAGCAGCTTCCGGGCCTCCTACGGGGATACGCAGTATTTT.

This clonotype was picked up one time. The V and J genes are TRBV12-3 or TRBV12-4 and TRBJ2-7; TRBD1 agrees at 7 bases. This CDR3 comprises 18 residues. V was clipped by 6 bases and J by 5 bases; unmatched bases: 22. CDR3: CASSSRVLGGSEGHEQYF. In nucleotides, the CDR3 is TGTGCCAGCAGCTCAAGGGTGCTAGGGGGCTCAGAAGGTCACGAGCAGTACTTC.